The 6 T cell receptor beta chains reported below all come from one sample, sequenced in a study of shared T cell receptors in the human thymus. The protocol was immunoSEQ multiplex PCR, while the TCRdb copy is restricted to in-frame clones and leaves out a portion. The repertoire holds hundreds of thousands of clones, with more than 75% as singletons. This sample also appeared in a second study, on human thymus T cells.

Sequenced: thymocytes. These receptors all stem from a boy in the first two years of life with a congenital heart defect.

The chain joins TRBV6-6 to TRBJ1-3; D gene uncertain. In germline, CDR1 is MNHNY, CDR2 SVGAGI (reference sequence). The length of the CDR3 is 13 residues. Deletions cut 10 bases from V and 0 bases from J, with 10 bases between. CDR3 amino acids: CATCGVSGNTIYF. The DNA for the CDR3 is TGTGCCACTTGCGGGGTCTCTGGAAACACCATATATTTT.

This chain joins TRBV7-3 and TRBJ2-5, with 13 bases aligning to TRBD2. CDR1 and CDR2 from the germline V gene are SGHTA and FQGTGA. This CDR3 is 18 amino acids long. Unmatched junction bases numbered 12, after V lost 6 bases and J lost 2 bases. CDR3 loop: CASSRGTSGTRGQETQYF. The CDR3 coding sequence is TGTGCCAGCAGTCGGGGGACTAGCGGGACCCGGGGGCAAGAGACCCAGTACTTC. Full variable domain (outside the CDR3, taken from reference TRBV7-3 and TRBJ2-5): GAGVSQTPSNKVTEKGKYVELRCDPISGHTALYWYRQSLGQGPEFLIYFQGTGAADDSGLPNDRFFAVRPEGSVSTLKIQRTERGDSAVYLCASSRGTSGTRGQETQYFGPGTRLLVL.

Concerning this clone: This specimen includes other DNA sequences encoding the same CDR3. The chain has TRBV6-5 and TRBJ2-2; D remains ambiguous. V was clipped by 0 bases and J by 2 bases, with 4 bases between them. The germline V gene has CDR1 MNHEY and CDR2 SVGAGI. The CDR3 has 14 amino acids. The DNA of the CDR3 is TGTGCCAGCAGTTACTCGAGAAACACCGGGGAGCTGTTTTTT. This sequence encodes CASSYSRNTGELFF.

V is TRBV5-6 and J is TRBJ2-1; weak D call: TRBD2 (6 bases). V lost 3 bases to trimming and J lost 8 bases, with 15 bases between them. CDR3 length: 14 amino acids. Germline assignment: CDR1 SGHDT and CDR2 YYEEEE. DNA of the CDR3: TGTGCCAGCAGCTCAGTTAGCGGCCGGGATGAGCAGTTCTTC. This gives the protein CASSSVSGRDEQFF.

The chain has TRBV4-2 and TRBJ2-7, with D tentatively TRBD2 (5 bases). Germline V lookup: CDR1 LGHNA, CDR2 YNFKEQ. V lost 2 bases and J 4 bases, leaving 18 bases between the germline ends. The CDR3 has 16 amino acids. The CDR3 coding sequence is TGTGCCAGCAGCCAACCCAACGAGGGCTTTGTGTACGAGCAGTACTTC. This gives the protein CASSQPNEGFVYEQYF.

The chain's CDR3 is CASTPREGASYEQYF. The CDR3 DNA reads TGTGCCAGCACCCCCCGGGAGGGGGCCTCCTACGAGCAGTACTTC. The chain couples TRBV28 to TRBJ2-7; perhaps TRBD2 as D (8 bases). There are 15 residues in the CDR3. The V and J ends lost 7 bases and 0 bases respectively, with 16 bases between them. Germline V gene sequence: CDR1 MDHEN, CDR2 SYDVKM.